The subject of this entry is one TCR beta chain. Antigen specificity is unknown. The record originates from a study of post-analysis software for immune sequencing data. The overall study: Secondary progressive, relapsing-remitting and progressive-relapsing multiple sclerosis were among the included disease courses.

Study observations and caveats: Samples made in the same batch grouped tightly together by F measure. The study found TRBV5-6, TRBV5-1 and TRBV20-1 among roughly 5 TRBV segments more frequent in patients than controls. Controls significantly exceeded multiple sclerosis patients in normalized Chao1 diversity.

Prepared libraries of TCR beta cDNA carried unique molecular identifiers. With roughly 1 to 11 million T cells as the source, roughly 500,000 cDNA molecules resulted. TCRdb reprocessed the PCR reads with MiXCR, giving one entry per CDR3 protein. The top ten clones hold approximately 4.5% of a sample with about 820,000 distinct CDR3 sequences, about 57% of them seen once. In germline, CDR1 is DFQATT, CDR2 SNEGSKA (reference sequence). The V gene lost 4 bases and the J gene lost 3 bases, with 14 bases spanning the gap. This CDR3 spans 14 amino acids. The sequence was obtained from a girl aged 10 to 17 with multiple sclerosis. The chain joins TRBV20-1 to TRBJ2-3, with D perhaps assigned TRBD1 or TRBD2 (5 bases each). The sequenced sample was blood. The CDR3 bases are TGCAGTGCTACGAGGGCAGGGCGGACAGATACGCAGTATTTT. It specifies CSATRAGRTDTQYF.